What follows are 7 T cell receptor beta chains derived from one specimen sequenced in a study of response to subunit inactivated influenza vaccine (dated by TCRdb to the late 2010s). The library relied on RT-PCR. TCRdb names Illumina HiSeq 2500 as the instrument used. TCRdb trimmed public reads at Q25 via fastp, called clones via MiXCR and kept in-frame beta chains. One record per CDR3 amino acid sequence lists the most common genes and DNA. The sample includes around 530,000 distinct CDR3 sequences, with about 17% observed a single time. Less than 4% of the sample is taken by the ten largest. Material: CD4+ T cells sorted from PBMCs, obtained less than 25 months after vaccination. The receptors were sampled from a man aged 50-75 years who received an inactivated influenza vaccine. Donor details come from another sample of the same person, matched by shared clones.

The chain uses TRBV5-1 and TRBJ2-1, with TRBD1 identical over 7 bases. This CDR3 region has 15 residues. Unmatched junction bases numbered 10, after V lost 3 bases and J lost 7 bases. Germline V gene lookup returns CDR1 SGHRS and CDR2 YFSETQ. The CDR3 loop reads CASSSAGGGTNEQFF. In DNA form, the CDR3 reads TGCGCCAGCAGCTCGGCAGGGGGTGGAACTAATGAGCAGTTCTTC.

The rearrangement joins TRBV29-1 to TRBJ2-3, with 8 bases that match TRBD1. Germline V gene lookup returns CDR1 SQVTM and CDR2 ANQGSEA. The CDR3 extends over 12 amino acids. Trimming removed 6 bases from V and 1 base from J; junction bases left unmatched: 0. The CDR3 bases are TGCAGCGTGACAGGGGGCACAGATACGCAGTATTTT. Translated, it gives CSVTGGTDTQYF.

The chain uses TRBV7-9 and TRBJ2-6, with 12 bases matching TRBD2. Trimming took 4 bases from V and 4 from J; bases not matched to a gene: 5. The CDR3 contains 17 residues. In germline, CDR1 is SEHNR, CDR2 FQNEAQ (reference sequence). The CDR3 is CASSSLAGGLGANVLTF. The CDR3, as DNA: TGTGCCAGCAGCTCTCTAGCGGGGGGGCTCGGGGCCAACGTCCTGACTTTC. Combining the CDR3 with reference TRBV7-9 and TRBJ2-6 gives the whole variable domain DTGVSQNPRHKITKRGQNVTFRCDPISEHNRLYWYRQTLGQGPEFLTYFQNEAQLEKSRLLSDRFSAERPKGSFSTLEIQRTEQGDSAMYLCASSSLAGGLGANVLTFGAGSRLTVL.

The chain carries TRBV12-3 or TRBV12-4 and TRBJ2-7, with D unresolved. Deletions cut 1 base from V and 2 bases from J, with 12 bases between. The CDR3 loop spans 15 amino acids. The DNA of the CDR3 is TGTGCCAGCAGTTTAGGGAATAGAGTCACCTACGAGCAGTACTTC. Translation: CASSLGNRVTYEQYF.

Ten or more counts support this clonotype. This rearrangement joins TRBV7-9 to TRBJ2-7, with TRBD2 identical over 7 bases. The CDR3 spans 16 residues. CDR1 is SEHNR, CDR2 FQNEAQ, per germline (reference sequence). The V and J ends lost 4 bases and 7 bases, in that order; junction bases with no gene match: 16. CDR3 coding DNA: TGTGCCAGCAGCTCATCCTCCGGGACTAATAATAGGGAGCAGTACTTC. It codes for CASSSSSGTNNREQYF.

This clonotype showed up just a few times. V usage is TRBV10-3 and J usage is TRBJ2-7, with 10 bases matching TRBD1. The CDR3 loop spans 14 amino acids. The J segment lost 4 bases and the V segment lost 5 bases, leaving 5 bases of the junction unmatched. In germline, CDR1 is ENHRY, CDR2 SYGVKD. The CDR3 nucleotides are TGTGCCATCAGTAGGACAGGGGGGAATTACGAGCAGTACTTC. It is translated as CAISRTGGNYEQYF.

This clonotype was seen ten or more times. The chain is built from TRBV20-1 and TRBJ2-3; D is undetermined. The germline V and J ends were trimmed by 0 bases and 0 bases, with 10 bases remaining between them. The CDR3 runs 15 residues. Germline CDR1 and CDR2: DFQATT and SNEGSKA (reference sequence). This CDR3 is CSARDGAESTDTQYF. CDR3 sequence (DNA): TGCAGTGCTAGAGATGGCGCGGAAAGCACAGATACGCAGTATTTT.